This T cell receptor beta chain was obtained from a study of shared clonotypes between healthy human individuals. The CDR3 runs to 18 residues. Between the trimmed V and J ends, which lost 3 bases and 1 base, there was a span of 20 bases. Germline V gene sequence: CDR1 ENHRY, CDR2 SYGVKD. TCRdb keeps only in-frame clones here, not all; method: immunoSEQ multiplex PCR. This table holds millions of clones, around nine tenths found once. On this clone itself: Its antigen is still unknown.

Overall study results and limits: Lower generation probabilities were found for non-shared clonotypes than for those shared by all four donors. Richness estimates generally favored naive over memory subsets. Naive CD4 clonotypes overlapped across a few donors at 4.5% to 5.5%. It was only blood that was sampled, and tissue repertoires likely differ.

The TCR originated in a man aged 18 to 29 in good health. This chain uses TRBV10-3 with TRBJ2-3, with a weak D call TRBD2 (6 bases). The sequenced sample was naive CD4+ T cells sorted from blood. Subset given: CD45RA+ positively selected. CDR3 nucleotides: TGTGCCATCAGTGAAAGAGTCCTAGCGTCGAGGGGCACAGATACGCAGTATTTT. It specifies CAISERVLASRGTDTQYF.